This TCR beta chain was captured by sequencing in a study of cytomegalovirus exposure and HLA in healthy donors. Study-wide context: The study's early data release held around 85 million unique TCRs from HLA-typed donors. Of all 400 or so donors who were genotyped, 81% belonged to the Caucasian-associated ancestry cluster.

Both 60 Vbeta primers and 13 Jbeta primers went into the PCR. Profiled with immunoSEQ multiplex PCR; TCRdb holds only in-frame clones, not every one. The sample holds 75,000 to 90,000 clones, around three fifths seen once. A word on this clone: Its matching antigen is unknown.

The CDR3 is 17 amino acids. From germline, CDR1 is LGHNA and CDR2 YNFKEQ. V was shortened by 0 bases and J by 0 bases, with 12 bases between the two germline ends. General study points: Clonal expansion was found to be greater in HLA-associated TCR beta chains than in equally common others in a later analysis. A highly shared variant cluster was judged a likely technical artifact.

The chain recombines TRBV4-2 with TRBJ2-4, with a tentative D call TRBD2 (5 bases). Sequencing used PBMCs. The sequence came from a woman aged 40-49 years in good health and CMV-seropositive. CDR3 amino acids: CASSQDLGVLAKNIQYF. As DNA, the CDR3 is TGTGCCAGCAGCCAAGATCTCGGGGTCCTAGCCAAAAACATTCAGTACTTC.